This entry lists 23 T cell receptor beta chains sequenced from one sample in a study of shared clonotypes between healthy human individuals. This table comes from immunoSEQ multiplex PCR, and its TCRdb copy is limited to in-frame clones, with some not included. The table shows 2 million to 3 million clones, with approximately 93% occurring only once. The sequenced sample was naive CD4+ T cells from PBMCs. Documented subset: CD45RA+ positively selected. Receptors originate from a man aged 18 to 30 in good health. Some clones in this sample may be carry-over from other donors' samples.

Concerning this clone itself: Other DNA sequences of this sample code for an identical CDR3. This chain connects TRBV19 to TRBJ2-7; 7 bases are a match to TRBD1. J was trimmed by 1 base and V by 3 bases; bases with no gene match: 3. Germline V gives CDR1 LNHDA, CDR2 SQIVND (reference sequence). This CDR3 spans 14 amino acids. The CDR3: CASSIRQGSYEQYF. The DNA for the CDR3 is TGTGCCAGTAGTATCCGACAGGGTTCCTACGAGCAGTACTTC.

The J gene is TRBJ2-7, the V gene TRBV6-5; no clear D. Looked up from germline, CDR1 is MNHEY and CDR2 is SVGAGI. This CDR3 region has 13 residues. V was pared by 6 bases and J by 6 bases, with 15 bases between. CDR3 bases: TGTGCCAGCAGACCCTCCCCTTTCGGCGAGCAGTACTTC. Its protein is CASRPSPFGEQYF.

With respect to this clone: The junction does not match germline at one end; this may be a read error. This rearrangement joins TRBV28 to TRBJ2-7, with D unresolved. The length of the CDR3 is 14 residues. Germline loops: CDR1 MDHEN, CDR2 SYDVKM. CDR3 protein: CASSSPPPGRERTF. CDR3 nucleotide sequence: TGTGCCAGCAGCAGCCCCCCCCCGGGTCGAGAACGAACCTTC. The full variable domain, with the rest looked up from reference TRBV28 and TRBJ2-7, is DVKVTQSSRYLVKRTGEKVFLECVQDMDHENMFWYRQDPGLGLRLIYFSYDVKMKEKGDIPEGYSVSREKKERFSLILESASTNQTSMYLCASSSPPPGRERTFGPGTRLTVT.

This chain links TRBV5-1 with TRBJ2-5; possibly TRBD1 or TRBD2 for D (5 bases each). The CDR3 is 14 amino acids. CDR1 is SGHRS, CDR2 YFSETQ, per germline. The V end lost 3 bases, the J end lost 1 base, and 10 bases lay between the germline ends. The CDR3 protein is CASSSAGTQETQYF. CDR3 nucleotides: TGCGCCAGCAGCTCCGCCGGGACCCAAGAGACCCAGTACTTC.

A few counts support this clone. The V call is TRBV2, the J call TRBJ1-4, with D maybe TRBD1 (5 bases). Trimming took 6 bases from V and 7 from J, leaving 9 bases between them. The CDR3 sequence is 12 residues long. The germline V gene encodes CDR1 SNHLY and CDR2 FYNNEI. CDR3 amino acids: CASRGDGEKLFF. The CDR3 DNA sequence: TGTGCCAGCAGAGGGGATGGTGAAAAACTGTTTTTT.

The chain employs TRBV5-1 and TRBJ1-4; D not resolved. This CDR3 is 14 amino acids long. Trimming stripped 2 bases from V and 7 bases from J, with 12 bases between. In germline, CDR1 is SGHRS, CDR2 YFSETQ. CDR3 in DNA: TGCGCCAGCAGCTTAGGTCCTGTGGGTGAAAAACTGTTTTTT. The encoded protein is CASSLGPVGEKLFF.

This rearrangement joins TRBV15 to TRBJ1-2, with 8 bases lining up with TRBD1. After removal of 3 bases from V and 8 bases from J, the junction contained 5 bases not matched to a gene. This CDR3 contains 13 residues. From germline, CDR1 is LNHNV and CDR2 YYDKDF (reference sequence). The CDR3 reads CATSRTGVRGYTF. CDR3 nucleotide sequence: TGTGCCACCAGCAGGACAGGGGTCCGCGGCTACACCTTC.

This chain connects TRBV5-1 to TRBJ2-3; D might be TRBD1 (6 bases). CDR3 size: 14 residues. Trimming took 0 bases from V and 4 from J, leaving 9 bases between them. The germline CDR1 and CDR2 sequences are SGHRS and YFSETQ. The CDR3 coding sequence is TGCGCCAGCAGCTTGGCAAAGGGGGCAGATACGCAGTATTTT. Amino acid sequence: CASSLAKGADTQYF.

The chain uses TRBV4-1 and TRBJ2-4; D may correspond to TRBD1 or TRBD2 (7 bases each). This CDR3 has 17 amino acids. V lost 5 bases and J lost 4, with 21 bases in between. Germline CDR1 and CDR2: MGHRA and YSYEKL. In DNA, the CDR3 is TGCGCCAGCAGCTTACCAGCAGGGGGGGAACCTAAAAACATTCAGTACTTC. Its translation: CASSLPAGGEPKNIQYF.

J is TRBJ2-1 and V is TRBV7-6; D is ambiguous. The length of the CDR3 is 13 residues. CDR1 and CDR2 (germline): SGHVS, FNYEAQ. V was clipped by 3 bases and J by 6 bases, with 9 bases between them. The CDR3 DNA reads as TGTGCCAGCAGCTTGACAAACGTCAATGAGCAGTTCTTC. Translation gives CASSLTNVNEQFF.

This chain joins TRBV7-8 and TRBJ2-3, with D perhaps matching TRBD1 (6 bases). The V and J ends lost 1 base and 2 bases respectively, with 16 bases between them. Germline V CDR1 and CDR2: SGHVS, FQNEAQ. CDR3 length: 17 residues. For the CDR3, the DNA is TGTGCCAGCAGCTTAGGGTTGTCGGACAGACACACAGATACGCAGTATTTT. Protein product: CASSLGLSDRHTDTQYF.

This rearrangement joins TRBV7-9 to TRBJ2-1; TRBD2 matches at 8 bases. The CDR3 runs to 16 residues. V gave up 5 bases and J gave up 10 bases; unmatched junction bases: 16. Germline-derived CDR1 and CDR2 are SEHNR and FQNEAQ (reference sequence). The CDR3: CASSLWYASGQPEQFF. In nucleotides, the CDR3 is TGTGCCAGCAGCCTTTGGTATGCTAGCGGGCAGCCGGAGCAGTTCTTC.

This chain connects TRBV28 to TRBJ2-7; D gene uncertain. Germline V CDR1 and CDR2: MDHEN, SYDVKM. Trimming removed 3 bases at V and 3 bases at J, with 21 bases between. This CDR3 contains 17 residues. CDR3 protein: CASSFLQVGLTVYEQYF. The CDR3 DNA sequence: TGTGCCAGCAGTTTCCTCCAGGTGGGGTTAACTGTCTACGAGCAGTACTTC.

The chain uses TRBV18 and TRBJ1-3; D not resolved. The germline gives CDR1 KGHSH, CDR2 LQKENI. The V gene lost 1 base and the J gene lost 3 bases, with 13 bases spanning the gap. The CDR3 is made up of 16 amino acids. CDR3 protein: CASSPLLDLIGNTIYF. In DNA form, the CDR3 reads TGTGCCAGCTCACCACTCCTGGACCTCATTGGAAACACCATATATTTT.

V usage is TRBV28 and J usage is TRBJ2-6; D is perhaps TRBD1 (5 bases). This CDR3 spans 15 amino acids. Looked up from germline, CDR1 is MDHEN and CDR2 is SYDVKM. Trimming took 7 bases from V and 3 from J, leaving 13 bases between them. The CDR3 DNA is TGTGCCAGCAAGATAGGGGTACGTGGGGCCAACGTCCTGACTTTC. Translating it yields CASKIGVRGANVLTF.

The chain combines TRBV28 with TRBJ2-3; 12 bases map to TRBD1. V trimming: 5 bases; J trimming: 4 bases; junction bases outside the gene matches: 7. This CDR3 has 16 residues. Germline V CDR1 and CDR2: MDHEN, SYDVKM. DNA of the CDR3: TGTGCCAGCAGTGGGAGGGACAGGGGGCTCGCAGATACGCAGTATTTT. As protein: CASSGRDRGLADTQYF. Based on the CDR3 plus reference TRBV28 and TRBJ2-3, the full variable domain is DVKVTQSSRYLVKRTGEKVFLECVQDMDHENMFWYRQDPGLGLRLIYFSYDVKMKEKGDIPEGYSVSREKKERFSLILESASTNQTSMYLCASSGRDRGLADTQYFGPGTRLTVL.

The chain couples TRBV27 to TRBJ2-5; 12 bases map to TRBD1. Trimming cost V 4 bases and J 5 bases; bases outside gene matches: 5. CDR3 length: 15 residues. Germline CDR1 reads MNHEY; CDR2 reads SMNVEV (reference sequence). The CDR3 here is CASSWGTGGRETQYF. The CDR3 bases are TGTGCCAGCAGTTGGGGGACAGGGGGCAGGGAGACCCAGTACTTC.

The J gene is TRBJ2-5, the V gene TRBV11-3; TRBD2 matches 8 bases. Germline loops: CDR1 SGHNT, CDR2 YENEEA. J gave up 5 bases and V 5 bases, and 10 bases lay outside the gene matches. The CDR3 is 15 residues long. This CDR3 reads CASSPNGGARETQYF. The CDR3 bases are TGTGCCAGCAGCCCGAACGGGGGGGCAAGGGAGACCCAGTACTTC.

V usage is TRBV6-5 and J usage is TRBJ2-1; D might be TRBD2 (6 bases). The V gene lost 5 bases and the J gene lost 6 bases, with 17 bases spanning the gap. Per germline, CDR1 MNHEY and CDR2 SVGAGI. This CDR3 has 15 residues. In DNA form, the CDR3 reads TGTGCCAGCAGTGTGGCCTTGGCGGGATGCAATGAGCAGTTCTTC. Residues: CASSVALAGCNEQFF.

J is TRBJ1-2 and V is TRBV2; D call uncertain. V was trimmed by 7 bases and J by 7 bases, leaving 13 bases between them. The CDR3 spans 12 residues. The germline CDR1 and CDR2 sequences are SNHLY and FYNNEI. The CDR3 bases are TGTGCCAGCAATGAGTTCCTCTCTGGCTACACCTTC. Amino acids: CASNEFLSGYTF. Full variable domain (outside the CDR3, taken from reference TRBV2 and TRBJ1-2): EPEVTQTPSHQVTQMGQEVILRCVPISNHLYFYWYRQILGQKVEFLVSFYNNEISEKSEIFDDQFSVERPDGSNFTLKIRSTKLEDSAMYFCASNEFLSGYTFGSGTRLTVV.

The chain joins TRBV25-1 to TRBJ2-1; 8 bases map to TRBD1. The germline V gene has CDR1 MGHDK and CDR2 SYGVNS. With V trimmed by 7 bases and J by 4 bases, 12 bases remained unmatched. CDR3 length equals 16 residues. The CDR3 loop is CASTPRARGLYNEQFF. CDR3 nucleotides: TGTGCCAGCACCCCCAGGGCCAGGGGGCTTTACAATGAGCAGTTCTTC.

The rearrangement joins TRBV28 to TRBJ1-2, with D unresolved. V lost 1 base to trimming and J lost 4 bases, with 7 bases between them. The CDR3 spans 13 residues. Germline V gene data show CDR1 as MDHEN and CDR2 as SYDVKM. Here the CDR3 reads CASSLSGIYGYTF. For the CDR3, the DNA is TGTGCCAGCAGTTTATCGGGAATCTATGGCTACACCTTC.

The V call is TRBV28, the J call TRBJ1-1; no definite D call. The germline V gene has CDR1 MDHEN and CDR2 SYDVKM. Trimming took off 10 bases at V and 0 bases at J, with 18 bases between the two ends. CDR3 size: 15 residues. CDR3 region: CATKESGRMNTEAFF. The CDR3 bases are TGTGCCACCAAAGAATCGGGTAGGATGAACACTGAAGCTTTCTTT.